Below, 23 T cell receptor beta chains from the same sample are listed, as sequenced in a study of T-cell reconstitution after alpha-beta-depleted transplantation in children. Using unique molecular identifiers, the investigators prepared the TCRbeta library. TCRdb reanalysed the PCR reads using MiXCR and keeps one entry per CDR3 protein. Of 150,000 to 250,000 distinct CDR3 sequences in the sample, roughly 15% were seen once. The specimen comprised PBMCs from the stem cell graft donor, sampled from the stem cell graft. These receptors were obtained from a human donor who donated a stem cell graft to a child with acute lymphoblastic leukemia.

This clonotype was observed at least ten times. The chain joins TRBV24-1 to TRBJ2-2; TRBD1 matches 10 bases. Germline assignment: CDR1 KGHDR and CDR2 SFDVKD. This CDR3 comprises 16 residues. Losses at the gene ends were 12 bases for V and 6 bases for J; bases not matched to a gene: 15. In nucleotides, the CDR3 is TGTGCCGCCGGGGACAGGGGCGCCCTGGGCGCCGGGGAGCTGTTTTTT. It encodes CAAGDRGALGAGELFF.

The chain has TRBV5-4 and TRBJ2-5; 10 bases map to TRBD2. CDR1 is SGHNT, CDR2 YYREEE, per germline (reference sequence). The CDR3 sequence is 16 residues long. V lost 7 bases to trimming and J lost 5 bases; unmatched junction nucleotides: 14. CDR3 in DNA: TGTGCCAGCGGAGCGGGGGGGGTCAAGCCCTCGGAGACCCAGTACTTC. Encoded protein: CASGAGGVKPSETQYF.

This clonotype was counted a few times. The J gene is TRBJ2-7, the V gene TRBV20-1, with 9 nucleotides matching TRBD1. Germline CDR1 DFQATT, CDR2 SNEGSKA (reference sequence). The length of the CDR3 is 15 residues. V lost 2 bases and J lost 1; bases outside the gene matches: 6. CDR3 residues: CSARQSGTGSYEQYF. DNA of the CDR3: TGCAGTGCTAGACAATCCGGGACAGGGTCCTACGAGCAGTACTTC.

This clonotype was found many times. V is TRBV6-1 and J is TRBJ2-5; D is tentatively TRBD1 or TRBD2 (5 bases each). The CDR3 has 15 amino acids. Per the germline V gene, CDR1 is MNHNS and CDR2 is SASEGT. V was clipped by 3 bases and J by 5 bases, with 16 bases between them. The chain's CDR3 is CASSDRDAKRETQYF. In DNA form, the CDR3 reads TGTGCCAGCAGTGATAGGGACGCAAAAAGGGAGACCCAGTACTTC.

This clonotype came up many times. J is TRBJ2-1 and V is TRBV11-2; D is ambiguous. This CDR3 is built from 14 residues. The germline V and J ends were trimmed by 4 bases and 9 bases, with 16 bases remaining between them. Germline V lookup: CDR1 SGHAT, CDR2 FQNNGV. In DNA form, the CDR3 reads TGTGCCAGCAGCTCTCGTTACATTGGCGGTGAGCAGTTCTTC. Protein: CASSSRYIGGEQFF. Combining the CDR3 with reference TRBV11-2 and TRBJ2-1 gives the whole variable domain EAGVAQSPRYKIIEKRQSVAFWCNPISGHATLYWYQQILGQGPKLLIQFQNNGVVDDSQLPKDRFSAERLKGVDSTLKIQPAKLEDSAVYLCASSSRYIGGEQFFGPGTRLTVL.

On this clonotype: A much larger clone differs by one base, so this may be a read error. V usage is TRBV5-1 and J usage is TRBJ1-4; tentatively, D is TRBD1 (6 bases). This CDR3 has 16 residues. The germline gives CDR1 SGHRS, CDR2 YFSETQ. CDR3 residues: CASSLAETGPNAKLFF. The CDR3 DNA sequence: TGCGCCAGCAGCTTGGCCGAAACAGGGCCTAATGCAAAACTGTTTTTT.

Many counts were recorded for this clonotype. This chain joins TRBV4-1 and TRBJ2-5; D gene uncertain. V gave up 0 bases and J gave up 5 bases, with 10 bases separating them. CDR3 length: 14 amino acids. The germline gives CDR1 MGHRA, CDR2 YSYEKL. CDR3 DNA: TGCGCCAGCAGCCAAGAGTCAAGTTTGGAGACCCAGTACTTC. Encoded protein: CASSQESSLETQYF.

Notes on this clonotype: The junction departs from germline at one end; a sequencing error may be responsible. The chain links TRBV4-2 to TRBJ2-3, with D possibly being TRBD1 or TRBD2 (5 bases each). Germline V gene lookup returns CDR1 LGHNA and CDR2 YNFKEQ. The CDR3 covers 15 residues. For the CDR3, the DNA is TGTGCCATCAGCCCGGGGCACGTCGGCGCAGATACGCAGTATTTT. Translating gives CAISPGHVGADTQYF.

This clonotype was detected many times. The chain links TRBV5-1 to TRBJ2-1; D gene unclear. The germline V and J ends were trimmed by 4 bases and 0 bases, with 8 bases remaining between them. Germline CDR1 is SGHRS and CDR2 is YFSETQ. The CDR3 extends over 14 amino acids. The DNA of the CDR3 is TGCGCCAGCAGCCGCCCAGGCTCCTACAATGAGCAGTTCTTC. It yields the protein CASSRPGSYNEQFF.

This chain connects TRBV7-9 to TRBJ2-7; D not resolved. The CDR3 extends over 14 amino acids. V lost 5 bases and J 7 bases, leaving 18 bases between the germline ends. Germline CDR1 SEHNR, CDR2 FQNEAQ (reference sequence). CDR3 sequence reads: CASSLADGPVEQYF. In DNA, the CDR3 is TGTGCCAGCAGCCTCGCGGACGGGCCCGTGGAGCAGTACTTC.

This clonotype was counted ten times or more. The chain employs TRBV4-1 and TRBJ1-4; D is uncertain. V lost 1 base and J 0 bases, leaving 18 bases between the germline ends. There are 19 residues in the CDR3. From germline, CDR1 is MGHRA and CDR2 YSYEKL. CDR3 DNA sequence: TGCGCCAGCAGCCAAGTATGGGGAGGCGGATCCGCAACTAATGAAAAACTGTTTTTT. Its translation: CASSQVWGGGSATNEKLFF.

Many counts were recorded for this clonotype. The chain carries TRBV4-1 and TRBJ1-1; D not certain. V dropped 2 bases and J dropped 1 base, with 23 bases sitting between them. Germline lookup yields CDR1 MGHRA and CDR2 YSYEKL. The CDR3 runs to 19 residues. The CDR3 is CASSQKGGIYSIKNTEAFF. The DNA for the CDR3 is TGCGCCAGCAGCCAAAAAGGAGGGATCTATTCGATCAAGAACACTGAAGCTTTCTTT.

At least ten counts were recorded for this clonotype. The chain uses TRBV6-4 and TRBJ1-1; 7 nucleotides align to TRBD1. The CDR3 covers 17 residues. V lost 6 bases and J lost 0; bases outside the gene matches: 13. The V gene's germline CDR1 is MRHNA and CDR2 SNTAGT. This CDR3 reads CASRPGTASALNTEAFF. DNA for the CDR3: TGTGCCAGCAGACCCGGGACAGCTTCCGCCTTGAACACTGAAGCTTTCTTT.

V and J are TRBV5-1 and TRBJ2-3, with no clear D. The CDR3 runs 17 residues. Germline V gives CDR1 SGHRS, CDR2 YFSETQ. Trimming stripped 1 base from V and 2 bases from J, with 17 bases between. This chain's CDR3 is CASSLSENFGFTDTQYF. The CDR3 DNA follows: TGCGCCAGCAGCTTGTCCGAGAATTTTGGCTTCACAGATACGCAGTATTTT.

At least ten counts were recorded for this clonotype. CDR3 loop: CASSLASREDGYTF. CDR3 in DNA: TGCGCCAGCAGCTTGGCTTCCAGGGAGGATGGCTACACCTTC. This rearrangement joins TRBV5-1 to TRBJ1-2, with D possibly matching TRBD1 (5 bases). The CDR3 has 14 amino acids. In germline, CDR1 is SGHRS, CDR2 YFSETQ. V was clipped by 0 bases and J by 6 bases, with 12 bases between them. Full variable domain (rest looked up from reference TRBV5-1 and TRBJ1-2): KAGVTQTPRYLIKTRGQQVTLSCSPISGHRSVSWYQQTPGQGLQFLFEYFSETQRNKGNFPGRFSGRQFSNSRSEMNVSTLELGDSALYLCASSLASREDGYTFGSGTRLTVV.

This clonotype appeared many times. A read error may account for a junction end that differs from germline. The CDR3 region has the DNA TGTGCCAGCAGCCCACAGGGGGAGGTCTACGAGCAGTACTTC. Encoded protein: CASSPQGEVYEQYF. The chain recombines TRBV5-1 with TRBJ2-7, with 8 bases aligning to TRBD1. Germline V gene data show CDR1 as SGHRS and CDR2 as YFSETQ. CDR3 length: 14 amino acids. The whole variable domain, remainder taken from reference TRBV5-1 and TRBJ2-7, is KAGVTQTPRYLIKTRGQQVTLSCSPISGHRSVSWYQQTPGQGLQFLFEYFSETQRNKGNFPGRFSGRQFSNSRSEMNVSTLELGDSALYLCASSPQGEVYEQYFGPGTRLTVT.

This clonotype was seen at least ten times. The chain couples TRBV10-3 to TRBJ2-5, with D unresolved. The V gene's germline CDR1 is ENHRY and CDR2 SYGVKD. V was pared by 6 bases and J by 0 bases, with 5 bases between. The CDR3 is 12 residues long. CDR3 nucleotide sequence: TGTGCCATCAGCAGAGACCAAGAGACCCAGTACTTC. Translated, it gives CAISRDQETQYF.

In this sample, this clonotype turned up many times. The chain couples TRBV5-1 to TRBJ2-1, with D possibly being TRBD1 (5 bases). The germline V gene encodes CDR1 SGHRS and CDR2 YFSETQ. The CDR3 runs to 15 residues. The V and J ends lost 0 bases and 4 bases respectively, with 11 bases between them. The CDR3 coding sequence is TGCGCCAGCAGCTTGGTGACAGCACCTTACAATGAGCAGTTCTTC. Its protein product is CASSLVTAPYNEQFF.

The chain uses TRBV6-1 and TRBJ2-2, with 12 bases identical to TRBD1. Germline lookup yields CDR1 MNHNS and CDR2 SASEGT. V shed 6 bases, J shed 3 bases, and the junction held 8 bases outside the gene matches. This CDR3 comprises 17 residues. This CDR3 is CASRVPGQGADTGELFF. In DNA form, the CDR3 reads TGTGCCAGCAGAGTTCCGGGACAGGGGGCTGACACCGGGGAGCTGTTTTTT.

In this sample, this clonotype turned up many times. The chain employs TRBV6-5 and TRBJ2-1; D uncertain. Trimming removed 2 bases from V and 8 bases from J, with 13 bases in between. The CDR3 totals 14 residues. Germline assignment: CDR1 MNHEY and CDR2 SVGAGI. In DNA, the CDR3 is TGTGCCAGCAGTTACGGTCTGGGCAGGCATGAGCAGTTCTTC. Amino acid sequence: CASSYGLGRHEQFF.

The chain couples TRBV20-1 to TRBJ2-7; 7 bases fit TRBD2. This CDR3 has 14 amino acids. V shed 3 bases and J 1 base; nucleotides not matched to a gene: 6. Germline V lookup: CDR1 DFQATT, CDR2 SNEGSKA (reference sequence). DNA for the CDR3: TGCAGTGCTAGGGCGGGAGAGGAGTCCTACGAGCAGTACTTC. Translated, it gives CSARAGEESYEQYF.

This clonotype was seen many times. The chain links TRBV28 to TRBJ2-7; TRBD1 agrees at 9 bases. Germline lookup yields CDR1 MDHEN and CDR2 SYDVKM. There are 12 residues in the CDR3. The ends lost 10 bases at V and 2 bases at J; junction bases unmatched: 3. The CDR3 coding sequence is TGTGCCACCTGGGACAGGGCCTACGAGCAGTACTTC. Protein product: CATWDRAYEQYF.

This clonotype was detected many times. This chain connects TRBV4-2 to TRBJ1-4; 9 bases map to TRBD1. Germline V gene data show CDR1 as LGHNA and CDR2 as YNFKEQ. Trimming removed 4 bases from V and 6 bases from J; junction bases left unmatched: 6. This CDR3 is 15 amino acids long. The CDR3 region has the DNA TGTGCCAGCAGCCCTATAACAGGGGGCGATGAAAAACTGTTTTTT. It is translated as CASSPITGGDEKLFF.